This T cell receptor beta chain was found in a study of blood T cell repertoires in COVID-19. In the authors' workflow: Using reference gene primer amplification, nucleated cell counts were estimated. The method was immunoSEQ multiplex PCR; TCRdb's version includes in-frame clones alone and lacks a portion of them. For V, J and clone size, that table is used; D and trimming come from the DNA. The sample includes around 170,000 clones, over 80% of them seen just once. The CDR3 covers 14 residues. CDR1 SGHTA and CDR2 FQGNSA come from the germline V gene. Trimming left V 5 bases short and J 3 bases short, with 14 bases between.

V gene TRBV7-2 combines with J gene TRBJ2-7; D is ambiguous. The clonotype was recovered from a woman aged 60-70 years with acute or convalescent COVID-19. Input material: peripheral blood. The CDR3 here is CASSPEIASYEQYF. The CDR3 DNA reads TGTGCCAGCAGCCCGGAAATCGCTAGCTACGAGCAGTACTTC.